Below, 18 T cell receptor beta chains from the same sample are listed, as sequenced in a study of blood T cells in healthy people across ages. With a J-beta primer mix and a sample-barcoded 5' primer, a second PCR ran roughly 7 to 11 cycles. Using its own MiXCR run on the 5' RACE reads, TCRdb lists one record per CDR3 protein. This table holds fewer than 2,000,000 distinct CDR3 sequences, roughly a third found once. The source material was blood. All receptors come from a woman in her thirties in good health.

The chain uses TRBV27 and TRBJ1-2; D is unresolved. The CDR3 length is 16 residues. Germline loops: CDR1 MNHEY, CDR2 SMNVEV (reference sequence). V was trimmed by 7 bases and J by 1 base, leaving 19 bases between them. The CDR3 DNA reads as TGTGCCAGCACCACCCTAGGACCAAGGGATAACTATGGCTACACCTTC. Its translation: CASTTLGPRDNYGYTF.

The chain has TRBV19 and TRBJ2-5, with 7 bases that match TRBD1. Germline V gene sequence: CDR1 LNHDA, CDR2 SQIVND (reference sequence). The junction had 3 bases not matched to a gene; V was cut back by 0 bases and J by 2 bases. The CDR3 runs 15 residues. In nucleotides, the CDR3 is TGTGCCAGTAGTATAGACGGGGACAGACAAGAGACCCAGTACTTC. Translating gives CASSIDGDRQETQYF.

J is TRBJ1-2 and V is TRBV28; no firm D call. The germline CDR1 and CDR2 sequences are MDHEN and SYDVKM. Trimming pared 3 bases from V and 4 bases from J, leaving 12 bases between. The CDR3 consists of 14 residues. The CDR3 loop is CASSFGRGTYGYTF. The CDR3 nucleotides read TGTGCCAGCAGTTTCGGCAGAGGTACCTATGGCTACACCTTC.

This clonotype came up a few times. V usage is TRBV7-2 and J usage is TRBJ2-3, with D possibly being TRBD2 (6 bases). The CDR3 is 16 residues long. Per germline, CDR1 SGHTA and CDR2 FQGNSA. The V end lost 5 bases, the J end lost 0 bases, and 15 bases lay between the germline ends. The CDR3 DNA reads TGTGCCAGCAGCCTCCAGGGCGGGGTGAGCACAGATACGCAGTATTTT. Amino acids: CASSLQGGVSTDTQYF.

This clonotype showed up just a few times. The chain couples TRBV9 to TRBJ2-7, with 8 bases that match TRBD2. Germline assignment: CDR1 SGDLS and CDR2 YYNGEE. The CDR3 totals 15 residues. Losses at the gene ends were 0 bases for V and 6 bases for J; bases not matched to a gene: 8. CDR3 amino acids: CASSVGPAGASEQYF. As DNA, the CDR3 is TGTGCCAGCAGCGTAGGGCCAGCGGGGGCTTCCGAGCAGTACTTC. Drawing the rest from reference TRBV9 and TRBJ2-7, the complete variable domain is DSGVTQTPKHLITATGQRVTLRCSPRSGDLSVYWYQQSLDQGLQFLIQYYNGEERAKGNILERFSAQQFPDLHSELNLSSLELGDSALYFCASSVGPAGASEQYFGPGTRLTVT.

The chain carries TRBV20-1 and TRBJ1-1; D is undetermined. The CDR3 loop spans 17 amino acids. The V gene's germline CDR1 is DFQATT and CDR2 SNEGSKA (reference sequence). V lost 1 base and J 4 bases, leaving 22 bases between the germline ends. This CDR3 is CSARAPDQPKAVTEAFF. In DNA form, the CDR3 reads TGCAGTGCTAGAGCCCCCGATCAGCCAAAGGCAGTCACTGAAGCTTTCTTT.

The chain uses TRBV6-6 and TRBJ1-5; maybe TRBD1 (5 bases). Germline V lookup: CDR1 MNHNY, CDR2 SVGAGI (reference sequence). Trimming took off 5 bases at V and 7 bases at J, with 15 bases between the two ends. The length of the CDR3 is 14 residues. CDR3 loop: CASSRRGSKQPQHF. CDR3 nucleotides: TGTGCCAGCAGTAGACGGGGCAGTAAACAGCCCCAGCATTTT.

This clonotype was picked up a small number of times. The chain recombines TRBV28 with TRBJ2-1, with 8 positions matching TRBD2. The CDR3 runs to 15 residues. Germline CDR1 MDHEN, CDR2 SYDVKM. V lost 5 bases, J lost 4 bases, and 7 bases stayed unmatched. DNA of the CDR3: TGTGCCAGCAGTCCCCCGACTAGCGTATACAATGAGCAGTTCTTC. Translated, it gives CASSPPTSVYNEQFF. The full variable domain, with the rest looked up from reference TRBV28 and TRBJ2-1, is DVKVTQSSRYLVKRTGEKVFLECVQDMDHENMFWYRQDPGLGLRLIYFSYDVKMKEKGDIPEGYSVSREKKERFSLILESASTNQTSMYLCASSPPTSVYNEQFFGPGTRLTVL.

Worth noting for this clonotype: One end of the junction is discordant with germline, which a read error may explain. This sequence joins TRBV20-1 and TRBJ2-6; weak D call: TRBD2 (6 bases). This CDR3 region has 10 residues. Germline CDR1 is DFQATT and CDR2 is SNEGSKA (reference sequence). Here the CDR3 reads CGARLERLTF. CDR3 coding DNA: TGCGGTGCTAGACTAGAAAGGCTGACTTTC.

The chain uses TRBV2 and TRBJ1-2; D unclear. The germline V gene encodes CDR1 SNHLY and CDR2 FYNNEI. The CDR3 has 12 residues. Trimming pared 5 bases from V and 8 bases from J, leaving 12 bases between. The CDR3 loop is CASSYIARGYTF. The DNA of the CDR3 is TGTGCCAGCAGTTACATAGCTCGCGGCTACACCTTC.

The chain joins TRBV10-3 to TRBJ2-2; TRBD1 or TRBD2 may be the D gene (5 bases each). Trimming cost V 0 bases and J 6 bases, with 14 bases left between them. CDR1 and CDR2 (germline): ENHRY, SYGVKD. There are 16 residues in the CDR3. CDR3 nucleotide sequence: TGTGCCATCAGTGAGTCAGGGGACCCCGGCGCCGGGGAGCTGTTTTTT. Protein product: CAISESGDPGAGELFF.

The rearrangement uses TRBV28 and TRBJ2-4, with a possible D match to TRBD2 (5 bases). Trimming took off 6 bases at V and 7 bases at J, with 25 bases between the two ends. Germline assignment: CDR1 MDHEN and CDR2 SYDVKM. This CDR3 spans 17 amino acids. CDR3 DNA sequence: TGTGCCAGCAGCTCCACGAAGGGCACTAGGGTGGTGAACATTCAGTACTTC. Amino acids: CASSSTKGTRVVNIQYF.

This clonotype was picked up a small number of times. This chain connects TRBV7-2 to TRBJ1-4, with a weak D call TRBD1 (5 bases). The CDR3 runs to 13 residues. The germline V gene encodes CDR1 SGHTA and CDR2 FQGNSA. Trimming left V 1 base short and J 12 bases short, with 12 bases between. The CDR3 DNA is TGTGCCAGCAGCTTAGAAGGGGTCGGGGAACTGTTTTTT. Its protein product is CASSLEGVGELFF.

The V call is TRBV4-1, the J call TRBJ1-2; possibly TRBD1 for D (6 bases). There are 17 residues in the CDR3. The V gene lost 3 bases and the J gene lost 0 bases, with 17 bases spanning the gap. CDR1 is MGHRA, CDR2 YSYEKL, per germline. The CDR3 here is CASSQSEGQLPNYGYTF. For the CDR3, the DNA is TGCGCCAGCAGCCAGTCGGAGGGACAATTACCTAACTATGGCTACACCTTC.

The chain combines TRBV11-2 with TRBJ2-2; 8 bases align to TRBD2. This CDR3 spans 15 amino acids. Germline-derived CDR1 and CDR2 are SGHAT and FQNNGV. Germline trimming cut 5 bases from V and 1 base from J; bases unmatched to any gene: 3. The CDR3 here is CASSPGTRNTGELFF. Here the CDR3 DNA reads TGTGCCAGCAGCCCTGGGACTAGGAACACCGGGGAGCTGTTTTTT.

The chain recombines TRBV6-6 with TRBJ1-2; unclear D gene. The CDR3 sequence is 12 residues long. V lost 7 bases, J lost 2 bases, and 8 bases lay in between. Germline CDR1 is MNHNY and CDR2 is SVGAGI (reference sequence). The CDR3 nucleotides are TGTGCCAGCAACGGGGAGAACTATGGCTACACCTTC. It encodes CASNGENYGYTF.

This chain uses TRBV27 with TRBJ1-5, with no clear D. The CDR3 sequence is 15 residues long. The V end was cut by 5 bases, the J end by 0 bases, with 11 bases between. Germline values: CDR1 MNHEY, CDR2 SMNVEV (reference sequence). For the CDR3, the DNA is TGTGCCAGCAGTCCACATGGTGGTAGCAATCAGCCCCAGCATTTT. This codes for CASSPHGGSNQPQHF.

This clonotype has more than one count but fewer than ten. The chain recombines TRBV7-9 with TRBJ1-1; 7 bases fit TRBD1. CDR3 length: 16 amino acids. CDR1 and CDR2 from the germline V gene are SEHNR and FQNEAQ (reference sequence). Trimming at V came to 4 bases and at J to 0 bases, leaving 8 bases not matched to a gene. The CDR3 sequence is CASSSPQGGMNTEAFF. Here the CDR3 DNA reads TGTGCCAGCAGCTCCCCCCAGGGGGGGATGAACACTGAAGCTTTCTTT. Drawing the rest from reference TRBV7-9 and TRBJ1-1, the complete variable domain is DTGVSQNPRHKITKRGQNVTFRCDPISEHNRLYWYRQTLGQGPEFLTYFQNEAQLEKSRLLSDRFSAERPKGSFSTLEIQRTEQGDSAMYLCASSSPQGGMNTEAFFGQGTRLTVV.